Shown below are 6 T cell receptor beta chains from a single sample sequenced in a study of CD8 T cells in ankylosing spondylitis. General study results and limits: A TCR beta motif of under ten highly homologous variants appeared characteristic of ankylosing spondylitis blood.

One entry per CDR3 protein results from TCRdb running MiXCR on the 5' RACE reads. The top ten clones hold about 6.5% of a sample with about 540,000 distinct CDR3 sequences, roughly 13% of them seen once. The antigens for these receptors are not known. The sequenced material came from blood, either unsorted or a sorted T cell fraction (not recorded which). The receptors here all came from a male donor with ankylosing spondylitis.

The sample holds a few counts of this clonotype. The chain couples TRBV6-1 to TRBJ1-2; a weak D match, TRBD1 (5 bases). CDR3 length: 15 residues. Trimming removed 7 bases from V and 2 bases from J, with 17 bases in between. The germline V gene encodes CDR1 MNHNS and CDR2 SASEGT. The CDR3 region is CASTLDTPMNYGYTF. The DNA for the CDR3 is TGTGCCAGCACCTTGGACACACCCATGAACTATGGCTACACCTTC.

The chain has TRBV2 and TRBJ1-5, with D perhaps matching TRBD1 (5 bases). Deletions cut 6 bases from V and 5 bases from J, with 14 bases between. Germline V CDR1 and CDR2: SNHLY, FYNNEI. The CDR3 is 14 residues long. CDR3 nucleotide sequence: TGTGCCAGCAGCAAGTTGAGGGGAGATCAGCCCCAGCATTTT. This sequence encodes CASSKLRGDQPQHF.

The table lists this clonotype with a few counts. CDR3 residues: CASRKGASGSYNEQFF. CDR3 sequence (DNA): TGTGCCAGCAGAAAAGGTGCTAGCGGGAGCTACAATGAGCAGTTCTTC. The rearrangement links TRBV6-1 to TRBJ2-1, with TRBD2 matching 10 bases. The CDR3 is made up of 16 amino acids. CDR1 is MNHNS and CDR2 is SASEGT in the germline V gene. V lost 6 bases to trimming and J lost 3 bases; unmatched junction nucleotides: 8.

Only a few counts were recorded for this clonotype. The chain employs TRBV2 and TRBJ1-1, with D perhaps matching TRBD1 (5 bases). Germline V CDR1 and CDR2: SNHLY, FYNNEI. Trimming pared 5 bases from V and 4 bases from J, leaving 14 bases between. This CDR3 is 14 amino acids long. In DNA, the CDR3 is TGTGCCAGCAGTTCCCGGCCCGGGGGCACTGAAGCTTTCTTT. The encoded protein is CASSSRPGGTEAFF. Full variable domain (outside the CDR3, taken from reference TRBV2 and TRBJ1-1): EPEVTQTPSHQVTQMGQEVILRCVPISNHLYFYWYRQILGQKVEFLVSFYNNEISEKSEIFDDQFSVERPDGSNFTLKIRSTKLEDSAMYFCASSSRPGGTEAFFGQGTRLTVV.

This clonotype came up a few times. A much larger clone lies a single base off, so this may be a read error. The chain couples TRBV5-1 to TRBJ2-7; D not resolved. CDR3 length: 13 amino acids. V was clipped by 1 base and J by 5 bases, with 10 bases between them. The germline gives CDR1 SGHRS, CDR2 YFSETQ. CDR3 sequence: CASSLCSGDEQYF. The CDR3 region has the DNA TGCGCCAGCAGCTTGTGCTCTGGAGACGAGCAGTACTTC.

This chain joins TRBV20-1 and TRBJ1-2; D gene ambiguous. The germline V gene encodes CDR1 DFQATT and CDR2 SNEGSKA (reference sequence). The CDR3 has 13 amino acids. Between the trimmed V and J ends, which lost 5 bases and 7 bases, there was a span of 17 bases. As DNA, the CDR3 is TGCAGTGCTGGGGAGGGAGGAAACGGTGGCTACACCTTC. Its protein is CSAGEGGNGGYTF.